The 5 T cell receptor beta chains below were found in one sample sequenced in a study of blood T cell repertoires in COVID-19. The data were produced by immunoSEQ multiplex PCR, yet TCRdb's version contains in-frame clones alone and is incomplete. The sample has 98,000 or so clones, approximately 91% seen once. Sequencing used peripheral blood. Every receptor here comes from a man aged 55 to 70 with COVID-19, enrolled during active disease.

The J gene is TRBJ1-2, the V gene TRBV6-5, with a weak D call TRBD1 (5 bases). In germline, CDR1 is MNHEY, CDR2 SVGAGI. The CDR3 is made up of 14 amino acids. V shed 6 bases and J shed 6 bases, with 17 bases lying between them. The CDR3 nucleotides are TGTGCCAGCAGGGTAACCCTGGGGCCCCATGGCTACACCTTC. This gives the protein CASRVTLGPHGYTF.

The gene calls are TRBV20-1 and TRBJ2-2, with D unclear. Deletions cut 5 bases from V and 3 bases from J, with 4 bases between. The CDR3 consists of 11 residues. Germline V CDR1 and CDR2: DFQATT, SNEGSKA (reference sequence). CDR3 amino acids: CSAPYTGELFF. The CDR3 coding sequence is TGCAGTGCTCCATACACCGGGGAGCTGTTTTTT.

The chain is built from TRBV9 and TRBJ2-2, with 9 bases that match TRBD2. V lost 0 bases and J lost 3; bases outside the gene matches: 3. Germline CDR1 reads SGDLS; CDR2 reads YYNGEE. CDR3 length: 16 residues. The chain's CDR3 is CASSVAAGGHTGELFF. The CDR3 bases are TGTGCCAGCAGCGTAGCTGCGGGAGGGCACACCGGGGAGCTGTTTTTT. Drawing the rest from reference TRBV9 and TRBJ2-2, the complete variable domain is DSGVTQTPKHLITATGQRVTLRCSPRSGDLSVYWYQQSLDQGLQFLIQYYNGEERAKGNILERFSAQQFPDLHSELNLSSLELGDSALYFCASSVAAGGHTGELFFGEGSRLTVL.

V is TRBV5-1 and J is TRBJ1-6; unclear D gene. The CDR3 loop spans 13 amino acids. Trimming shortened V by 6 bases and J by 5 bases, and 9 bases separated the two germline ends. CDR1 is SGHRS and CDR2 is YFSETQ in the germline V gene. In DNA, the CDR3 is TGCGCCAGCACCCGACGGGATAATTCACCCCTCCACTTT. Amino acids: CASTRRDNSPLHF.

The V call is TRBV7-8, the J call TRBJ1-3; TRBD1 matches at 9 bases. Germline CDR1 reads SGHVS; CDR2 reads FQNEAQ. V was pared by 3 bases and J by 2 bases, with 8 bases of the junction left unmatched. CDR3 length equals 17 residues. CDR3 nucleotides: TGTGCCAGCAGCTTCTGGGACAGGGTTGATGCTGGAAACACCATATATTTT. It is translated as CASSFWDRVDAGNTIYF. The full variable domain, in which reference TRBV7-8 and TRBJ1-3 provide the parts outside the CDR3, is GAGVSQSPRYKVAKRGQDVALRCDPISGHVSLFWYQQALGQGPEFLTYFQNEAQLDKSGLPSDRFFAERPEGSVSTLKIQRTQQEDSAVYLCASSFWDRVDAGNTIYFGEGSWLTVV.